This TCR beta chain was obtained from a study of CD8 T cells in ankylosing spondylitis. Study-level points and caveats: Relatively rare in peripheral blood, disease-linked clones were also CD8+. What appeared characteristic of ankylosing spondylitis blood was a TCR beta motif of eight highly homologous variants.

In TCRdb, the 5' RACE reads were re-called with MiXCR into one record per CDR3 protein. In the table there are roughly 150,000 distinct CDR3 sequences, 25% to 35% of which are singletons. This clonotype appeared a few times. Its cognate antigen is unknown. In germline, CDR1 is LNHDA, CDR2 SQIVND (reference sequence). V was clipped by 3 bases and J by 6 bases, with 12 bases between them. The CDR3 runs to 14 residues. The sequencing sample was made of synovial fluid, either unsorted or a sorted T cell fraction (not recorded which). The sequence was collected from a male donor with ankylosing spondylitis. The rearrangement uses TRBV19 and TRBJ1-5; D is ambiguous. CDR3 amino acids: CASSIEGQRQPQHF. The CDR3, as DNA: TGTGCCAGTAGTATCGAAGGGCAGCGTCAGCCCCAGCATTTT.